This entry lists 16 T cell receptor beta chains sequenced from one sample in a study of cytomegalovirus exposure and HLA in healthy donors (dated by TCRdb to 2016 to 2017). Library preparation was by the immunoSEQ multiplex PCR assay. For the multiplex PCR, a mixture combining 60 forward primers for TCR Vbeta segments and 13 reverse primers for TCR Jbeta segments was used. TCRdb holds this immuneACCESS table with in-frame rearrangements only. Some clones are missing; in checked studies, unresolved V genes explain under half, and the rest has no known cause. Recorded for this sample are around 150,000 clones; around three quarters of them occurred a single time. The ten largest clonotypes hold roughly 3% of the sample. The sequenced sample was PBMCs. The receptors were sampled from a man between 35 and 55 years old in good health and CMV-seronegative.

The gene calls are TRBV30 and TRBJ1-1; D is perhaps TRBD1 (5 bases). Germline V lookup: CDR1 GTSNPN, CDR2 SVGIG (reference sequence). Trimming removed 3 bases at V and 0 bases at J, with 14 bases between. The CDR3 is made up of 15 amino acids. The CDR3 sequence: CAWRGGAGVNTEAFF. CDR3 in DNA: TGTGCCTGGAGAGGTGGGGCAGGCGTGAACACTGAAGCTTTCTTT.

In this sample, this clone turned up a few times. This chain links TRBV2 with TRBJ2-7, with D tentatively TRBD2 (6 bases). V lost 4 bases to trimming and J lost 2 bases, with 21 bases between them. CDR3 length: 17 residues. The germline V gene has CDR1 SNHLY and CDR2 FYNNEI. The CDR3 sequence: CASSVRASGGHTYEQYF. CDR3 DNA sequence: TGTGCCAGCAGTGTCCGCGCCTCCGGAGGGCACACCTACGAGCAGTACTTC.

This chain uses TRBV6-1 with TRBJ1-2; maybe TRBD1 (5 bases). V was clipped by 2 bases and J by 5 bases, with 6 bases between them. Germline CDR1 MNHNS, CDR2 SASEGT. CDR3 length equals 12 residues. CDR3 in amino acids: CASSERGYGYTF. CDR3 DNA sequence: TGTGCCAGCAGTGAACGGGGGTATGGCTACACCTTC.

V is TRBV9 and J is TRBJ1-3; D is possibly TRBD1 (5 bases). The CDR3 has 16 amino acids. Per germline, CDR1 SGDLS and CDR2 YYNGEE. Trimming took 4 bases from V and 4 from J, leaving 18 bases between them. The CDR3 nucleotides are TGTGCCAGCAGCCGATTACTGGGGGGAGAGGGAAACACCATATATTTT. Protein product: CASSRLLGGEGNTIYF.

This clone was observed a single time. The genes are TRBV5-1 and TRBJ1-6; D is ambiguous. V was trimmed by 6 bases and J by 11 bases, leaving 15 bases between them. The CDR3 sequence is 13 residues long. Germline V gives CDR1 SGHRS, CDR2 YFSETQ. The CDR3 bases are TGCGCCAGCAACGACGAGCGAGGGACACCCCTCCACTTT. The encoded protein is CASNDERGTPLHF.

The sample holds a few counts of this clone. The CDR3 sequence: CASSLIGARGRISPLHF. Here the CDR3 DNA reads TGTGCCAGCAGCTTAATCGGGGCCAGGGGGCGCATTTCACCCCTCCACTTT. This chain joins TRBV7-3 and TRBJ1-6; TRBD1 aligns across 8 bases. The germline V gene has CDR1 SGHTA and CDR2 FQGTGA. The CDR3 runs to 17 residues. V was clipped by 1 base and J by 9 bases; unmatched bases: 11.

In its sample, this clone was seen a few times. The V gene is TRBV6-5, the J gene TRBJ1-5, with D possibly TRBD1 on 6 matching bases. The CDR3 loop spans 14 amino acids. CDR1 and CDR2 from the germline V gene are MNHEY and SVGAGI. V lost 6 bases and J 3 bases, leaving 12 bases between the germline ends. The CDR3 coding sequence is TGTGCCAGCAGCCCCTCAGGGGTCAATCAGCCCCAGCATTTT. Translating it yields CASSPSGVNQPQHF.

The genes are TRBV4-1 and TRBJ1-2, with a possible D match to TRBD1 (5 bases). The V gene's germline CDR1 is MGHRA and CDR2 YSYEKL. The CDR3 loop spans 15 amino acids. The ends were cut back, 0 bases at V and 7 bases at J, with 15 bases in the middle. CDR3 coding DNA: TGCGCCAGCAGCCAAGATCCAGGCAGGGTGGGTGGCTACACCTTC. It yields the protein CASSQDPGRVGGYTF.

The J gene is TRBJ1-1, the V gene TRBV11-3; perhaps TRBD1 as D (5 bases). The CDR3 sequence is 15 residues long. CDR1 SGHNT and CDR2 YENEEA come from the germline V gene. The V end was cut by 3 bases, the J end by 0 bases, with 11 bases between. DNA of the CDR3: TGTGCCAGCAGCTTTGGGGGGACGGTGAACACTGAAGCTTTCTTT. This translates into CASSFGGTVNTEAFF.

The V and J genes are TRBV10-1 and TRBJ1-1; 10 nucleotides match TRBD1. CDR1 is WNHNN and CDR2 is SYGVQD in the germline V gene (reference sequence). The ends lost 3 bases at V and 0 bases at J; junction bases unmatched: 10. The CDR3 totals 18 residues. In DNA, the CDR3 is TGCGCCAGCAGTGATACGACAGGGGGCCCGCTTATGAACACTGAAGCTTTCTTT. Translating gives CASSDTTGGPLMNTEAFF.

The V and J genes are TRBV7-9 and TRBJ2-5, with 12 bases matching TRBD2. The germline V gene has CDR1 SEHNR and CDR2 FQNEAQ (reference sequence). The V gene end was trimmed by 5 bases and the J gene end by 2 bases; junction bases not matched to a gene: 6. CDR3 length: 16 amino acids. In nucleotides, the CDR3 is TGTGCCAGCAGCCGAGTCGGACTAGCGGGACAAGAGACCCAGTACTTC. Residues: CASSRVGLAGQETQYF. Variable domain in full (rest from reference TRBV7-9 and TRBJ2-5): DTGVSQNPRHKITKRGQNVTFRCDPISEHNRLYWYRQTLGQGPEFLTYFQNEAQLEKSRLLSDRFSAERPKGSFSTLEIQRTEQGDSAMYLCASSRVGLAGQETQYFGPGTRLLVL.

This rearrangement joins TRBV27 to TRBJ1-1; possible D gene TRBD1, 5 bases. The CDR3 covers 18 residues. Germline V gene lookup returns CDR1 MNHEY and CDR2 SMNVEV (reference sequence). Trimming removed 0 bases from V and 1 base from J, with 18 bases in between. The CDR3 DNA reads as TGTGCCAGCAGTTTATCGGGGTTCCGGGGACTGAGGAACACTGAAGCTTTCTTT. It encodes CASSLSGFRGLRNTEAFF.

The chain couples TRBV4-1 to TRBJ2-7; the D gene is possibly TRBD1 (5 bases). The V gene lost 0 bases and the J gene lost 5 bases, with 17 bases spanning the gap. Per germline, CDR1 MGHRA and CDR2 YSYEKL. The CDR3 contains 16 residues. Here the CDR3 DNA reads TGCGCCAGCAGCCAAGATAACGTAGTCCTGGGGCACGAGCAGTACTTC. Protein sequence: CASSQDNVVLGHEQYF.

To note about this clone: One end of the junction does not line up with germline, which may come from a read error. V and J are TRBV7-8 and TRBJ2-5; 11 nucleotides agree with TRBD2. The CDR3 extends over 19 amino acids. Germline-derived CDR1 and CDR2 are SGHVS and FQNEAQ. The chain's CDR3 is CASGLAGLAGGQYQETQYF. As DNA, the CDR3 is TGTGCCAGCGGCTTAGCGGGGCTAGCGGGGGGACAGTACCAAGAGACCCAGTACTTC.

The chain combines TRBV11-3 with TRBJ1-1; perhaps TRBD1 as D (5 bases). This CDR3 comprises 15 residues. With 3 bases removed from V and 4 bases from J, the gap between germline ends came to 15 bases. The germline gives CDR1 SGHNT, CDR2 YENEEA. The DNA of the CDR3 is TGTGCCAGCAGCTTGGGTCTGGGGGGTAGCACTGAAGCTTTCTTT. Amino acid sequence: CASSLGLGGSTEAFF.

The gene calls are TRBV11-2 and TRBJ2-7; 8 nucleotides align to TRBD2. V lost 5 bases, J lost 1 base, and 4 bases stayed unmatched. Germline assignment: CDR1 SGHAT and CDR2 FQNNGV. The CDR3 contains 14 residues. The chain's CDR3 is CASSLLAGSYEQYF. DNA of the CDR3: TGTGCCAGCAGCCTCTTAGCGGGATCCTACGAGCAGTACTTC.